Listed below are T cell receptor beta chains from one sample, sequenced in a study of blood T cell repertoires in COVID-19. Some clones are missing from TCRdb's copy, which holds only in-frame ones; the method was immunoSEQ multiplex PCR. The sample lists 200,000 to 250,000 clones; roughly 86% were seen once. Source material: peripheral blood. Receptors were obtained from a woman in her 30s who had recovered from COVID-19. CDR3s include the opening cysteine and the closing phenylalanine or tryptophan. Each record gives: J gene, D gene, clone size, V gene, CDR3 length, CDR3 DNA, CDR3 protein. D genes are given only for firm matches. Clone size, where shown, is once, few, many, or a class for clones that have expanded.

j_gene: TRBJ2-1
d_gene: TRBD1
abundance: -
v_gene: TRBV6-5
len: 15
CDR3nt: TGTGCCAGCAGTTCCCGGACAGGGAAGCACGATGAGCAGTTCTTC
CDR3aa: CASSSRTGKHDEQFF

j_gene: TRBJ1-1
d_gene: -
abundance: -
v_gene: TRBV5-5
len: 15
CDR3nt: TGTGCCAGCAGCGCCTCAACAGGGTCTCTGCCTGAAGCTTTCTTT
CDR3aa: CASSASTGSLPEAFF

j_gene: TRBJ2-3
d_gene: -
abundance: -
v_gene: TRBV3-1/TRBV3-2
len: 16
CDR3nt: TGTGCCAGCAGCCCGCCGGGGGGCGGGGGTGGAGATACGCAGTATTTT
CDR3aa: CASSPPGGGGGDTQYF

j_gene: TRBJ2-1
d_gene: -
abundance: -
v_gene: TRBV30
len: 16
CDR3nt: TGTGCCTGGAGTCCCCGGGACTCGATGGGCCCCAATGAGCAGTTCTTC
CDR3aa: CAWSPRDSMGPNEQFF

j_gene: TRBJ1-5
d_gene: TRBD1
abundance: -
v_gene: TRBV19
len: 17
CDR3nt: TGTGCCAGTAGTATAATAGGACTTACAGGGGGAGGTCAGCCCCAGCATTTT
CDR3aa: CASSIIGLTGGGQPQHF

j_gene: TRBJ2-6
d_gene: -
abundance: -
v_gene: TRBV5-4
len: 18
CDR3nt: TGTGCCAGCAGCTTGGGACCGACAGGATCCTCTGGGGCCAACGTCCTGACTTTC
CDR3aa: CASSLGPTGSSGANVLTF

j_gene: TRBJ1-5
d_gene: TRBD1
abundance: -
v_gene: TRBV30
len: 15
CDR3nt: TGTGCCTGGAGCCCTGGACAGGGGAGGGATCAGCCCCAGCATTTT
CDR3aa: CAWSPGQGRDQPQHF

j_gene: TRBJ2-1
d_gene: TRBD1
abundance: few
v_gene: TRBV5-4
len: 18
CDR3nt: TGTGCCAGCAGCGCCGCGACTACGACAGGGGGCCCGTACAATGAGCAGTTCTTC
CDR3aa: CASSAATTTGGPYNEQFF

j_gene: TRBJ2-1
d_gene: -
abundance: once
v_gene: TRBV7-9
len: 15
CDR3nt: TGTGCCAGCAGCCAAACGAACTATCCTTACAATGAGCAGTTCTTC
CDR3aa: CASSQTNYPYNEQFF

j_gene: TRBJ2-5
d_gene: -
abundance: -
v_gene: TRBV3-1/TRBV3-2
len: 17
CDR3nt: TGTGCCAGCAGCCAAGGAGGACTTCCAGGGAGGCGCGAGACCCAGTACTTC
CDR3aa: CASSQGGLPGRRETQYF

j_gene: TRBJ2-1
d_gene: TRBD2
abundance: -
v_gene: TRBV7-6
len: 15
CDR3nt: TGTGCCAGCAGCTTGACTAGCGGGGGATACAATGAGCAGTTCTTC
CDR3aa: CASSLTSGGYNEQFF

j_gene: TRBJ2-7
d_gene: -
abundance: -
v_gene: TRBV19
len: 16
CDR3nt: TGTGCCAGTAGTATTCCAGGCCGCGTTAACTCCTACGAGCAGTACTTC
CDR3aa: CASSIPGRVNSYEQYF

j_gene: TRBJ1-4
d_gene: -
abundance: -
v_gene: TRBV6-5
len: 14
CDR3nt: TGTGCCAGCACCAAACGAGAGTCAGAGGGAAAACTGTTTTTT
CDR3aa: CASTKRESEGKLFF

j_gene: TRBJ1-1
d_gene: -
abundance: -
v_gene: TRBV7-9
len: 14
CDR3nt: TGTGCCAGCAGCTTAGAAACAGTCCTCCCGGGGGCTTTCTTT
CDR3aa: CASSLETVLPGAFF

j_gene: TRBJ2-7
d_gene: TRBD1
abundance: few
v_gene: TRBV15
len: 15
CDR3nt: TGTGCCACCAGCAGGCTTCGGGACAGCTCTCACGAGCAGTACTTC
CDR3aa: CATSRLRDSSHEQYF

j_gene: TRBJ1-2
d_gene: -
abundance: -
v_gene: TRBV20-1
len: 14
CDR3nt: TGCAGTGCTAGTCAGGTCACCTCTAACTATGGCTACACCTTC
CDR3aa: CSASQVTSNYGYTF

j_gene: TRBJ2-7
d_gene: -
abundance: -
v_gene: TRBV2
len: 13
CDR3nt: TGTGCCAGCAGTGAGGAGAGTATGAACGAGCAGTACTTC
CDR3aa: CASSEESMNEQYF

j_gene: TRBJ1-2
d_gene: TRBD1
abundance: -
v_gene: TRBV7-9
len: 14
CDR3nt: TGTGCCAGCAGCTACGGGGACAGTATCTATGGCTACACCTTC
CDR3aa: CASSYGDSIYGYTF

j_gene: TRBJ2-7
d_gene: TRBD2
abundance: -
v_gene: TRBV27
len: 14
CDR3nt: TGTGCCAGCAGTCTTGCGGGGGGTGCCTACGAGCAGTACTTC
CDR3aa: CASSLAGGAYEQYF

j_gene: TRBJ1-2
d_gene: -
abundance: -
v_gene: TRBV29-1
len: 13
CDR3nt: TGCAGCGTTGTGGGCAAGCAAAACTATGGCTACACCTTC
CDR3aa: CSVVGKQNYGYTF

j_gene: TRBJ2-3
d_gene: -
abundance: -
v_gene: TRBV3-1/TRBV3-2
len: 18
CDR3nt: TGTGCCAGCAGCCGCCGAAACATACTAGTAGCCGCCGCAGATACGCAGTATTTT
CDR3aa: CASSRRNILVAAADTQYF

j_gene: TRBJ1-5
d_gene: -
abundance: -
v_gene: TRBV7-2
len: 14
CDR3nt: TGTGCCAGCAGCACACAGGGTGGAAATCAGCCCCAGCATTTT
CDR3aa: CASSTQGGNQPQHF

j_gene: TRBJ2-5
d_gene: -
abundance: -
v_gene: TRBV12-3/TRBV12-4
len: 12
CDR3nt: TGTGCCAGCAGTTCATCTAAAGAGACCCAGTACTTC
CDR3aa: CASSSSKETQYF

j_gene: TRBJ2-2
d_gene: -
abundance: -
v_gene: TRBV4-3
len: 16
CDR3nt: TGCGCCAGCAGCCAAGGTCTGGGAGGGGGCACCGGGGAGCTGTTTTTT
CDR3aa: CASSQGLGGGTGELFF

j_gene: TRBJ2-1
d_gene: TRBD2
abundance: -
v_gene: TRBV18
len: 17
CDR3nt: TGTGCCAGCTCACCAGTGGTAGCGGGGGCGTTCTACAATGAGCAGTTCTTC
CDR3aa: CASSPVVAGAFYNEQFF

j_gene: TRBJ1-5
d_gene: -
abundance: -
v_gene: TRBV15
len: 17
CDR3nt: TGTGCCACCAGCTTTACTCTGCTCGGACAGATCAATCAGCCCCAGCATTTT
CDR3aa: CATSFTLLGQINQPQHF

j_gene: TRBJ1-2
d_gene: -
abundance: -
v_gene: TRBV5-6
len: 13
CDR3nt: TGTGCCAGCAGGCGCAATGTGGTGAGTGGCTACACCTTC
CDR3aa: CASRRNVVSGYTF

j_gene: TRBJ2-1
d_gene: -
abundance: -
v_gene: TRBV11-2
len: 13
CDR3nt: TGTGCCAGCAGCTCCCTCCGGGTGTTCGAGCAGTTCTTC
CDR3aa: CASSSLRVFEQFF

j_gene: TRBJ2-3
d_gene: -
abundance: -
v_gene: TRBV2
len: 11
CDR3nt: TGTGCCAGCAGTGCAGTAGCCTCCGTATATTTT
CDR3aa: CASSAVASVYF

j_gene: TRBJ2-5
d_gene: -
abundance: -
v_gene: TRBV9
len: 14
CDR3nt: TGTGCCAGCAGCGTAGATCTGGGAGAAGAGACCCAGTACTTC
CDR3aa: CASSVDLGEETQYF

j_gene: TRBJ2-2
d_gene: -
abundance: -
v_gene: TRBV9
len: 16
CDR3nt: TGTGCCAGCAGCGTAGATTCGGGTTGGAACACCGGGGAGCTGTTTTTT
CDR3aa: CASSVDSGWNTGELFF

j_gene: TRBJ2-7
d_gene: -
abundance: once
v_gene: TRBV11-3
len: 15
CDR3nt: TGTGCCAGCAGCTTAGGACAACGACGAACCTACGAGCAGTACTTC
CDR3aa: CASSLGQRRTYEQYF

j_gene: TRBJ2-2
d_gene: -
abundance: -
v_gene: TRBV4-3
len: 17
CDR3nt: TGCGCCAGCAGCCAAGATCTTTCCGGGGGGAACACCGGGGAGCTGTTTTTT
CDR3aa: CASSQDLSGGNTGELFF

j_gene: TRBJ2-3
d_gene: TRBD2
abundance: -
v_gene: TRBV5-1
len: 18
CDR3nt: TGCGCCAGCAGCGTTGGGACTAGCGGGGGGGCCGGCACAGATACGCAGTATTTT
CDR3aa: CASSVGTSGGAGTDTQYF

j_gene: TRBJ1-1
d_gene: -
abundance: -
v_gene: TRBV6-6
len: 13
CDR3nt: TGTGCCAGCATACTTCGGGAGAACACTGAAGCTTTCTTT
CDR3aa: CASILRENTEAFF

j_gene: TRBJ2-7
d_gene: TRBD2
abundance: -
v_gene: TRBV19
len: 14
CDR3nt: TGTGCCAGTTCGGTGGCGGGGGGTGACTACGAGCAGTACTTC
CDR3aa: CASSVAGGDYEQYF

j_gene: TRBJ2-1
d_gene: -
abundance: -
v_gene: TRBV7-3
len: 15
CDR3nt: TGTGCCAGCAGCTCAAGGGGGGGACCCTCCAATGAGCAGTTCTTC
CDR3aa: CASSSRGGPSNEQFF

j_gene: TRBJ2-7
d_gene: -
abundance: -
v_gene: TRBV4-3
len: 13
CDR3nt: TGCGCCAGCAGCCTAGGACAAACCTACGAGCAGTACTTC
CDR3aa: CASSLGQTYEQYF

j_gene: TRBJ2-7
d_gene: TRBD1
abundance: -
v_gene: TRBV7-6
len: 16
CDR3nt: TGTGCCAGCAGCTTTTACTCCGGGACAGGGGGCGGCGAGCAGTACTTC
CDR3aa: CASSFYSGTGGGEQYF

j_gene: TRBJ1-3
d_gene: -
abundance: once
v_gene: TRBV9
len: 15
CDR3nt: TGTGCCAAGTCCCGGGGAGACAACTCTGGAAACACCATATATTTT
CDR3aa: CAKSRGDNSGNTIYF

j_gene: TRBJ2-7
d_gene: -
abundance: -
v_gene: TRBV10-2
len: 11
CDR3nt: TGCGCCAGCAGTGCAACCTACGAGCAGTACTTC
CDR3aa: CASSATYEQYF

j_gene: TRBJ1-1
d_gene: -
abundance: -
v_gene: TRBV7-6
len: 13
CDR3nt: TGTGCCAGCAGTTCGGACACCGAAGGGGAAGCTTTCTTT
CDR3aa: CASSSDTEGEAFF

j_gene: TRBJ1-2
d_gene: -
abundance: -
v_gene: TRBV3-1/TRBV3-2
len: 15
CDR3nt: TGTGCCAGCAGCCAAGAGCGCACCGTTAACTATGGCTACACCTTC
CDR3aa: CASSQERTVNYGYTF

j_gene: TRBJ2-5
d_gene: TRBD2
abundance: -
v_gene: TRBV19
len: 15
CDR3nt: TGTGCCAGTAGTATAGCTCCCCCGGGAGGGGAGACCCAGTACTTC
CDR3aa: CASSIAPPGGETQYF

j_gene: TRBJ2-2
d_gene: -
abundance: -
v_gene: TRBV3-1/TRBV3-2
len: 15
CDR3nt: TGTGCCACCTCAGGGGGGCTAGCGGGCACCGGGGAGCTGTTTTTT
CDR3aa: CATSGGLAGTGELFF

j_gene: TRBJ2-7
d_gene: -
abundance: -
v_gene: TRBV2
len: 14
CDR3nt: TGTGCCAGCAGGGCCGAGGCGGTTACCTACGAGCAGTACTTC
CDR3aa: CASRAEAVTYEQYF